Shown below are 30 T cell receptor beta chains from a single sample sequenced in a study of cytomegalovirus exposure and HLA in healthy donors. Primers included in the PCR were 60 Vbeta and 13 Jbeta primers. Profiled with immunoSEQ multiplex PCR; TCRdb holds only in-frame clones, not every one. The sample yields about 120,000 clones, roughly 65% seen once. Sequencing was done on a sample of PBMCs. These receptor sequences come from a man aged 40-50 years in good health and CMV-seropositive.

This chain uses TRBV29-1 with TRBJ2-7, with 8 bases identical to TRBD1. Germline CDR1 and CDR2: SQVTM and ANQGSEA. V lost 4 bases, J lost 1 base, and 15 bases stayed unmatched. The CDR3 loop spans 17 amino acids. CDR3 sequence (DNA): TGCAGCGTTGGCTGGGACAGGAATGTGAAAACATCCTACGAGCAGTACTTC. It specifies CSVGWDRNVKTSYEQYF.

This chain uses TRBV27 with TRBJ2-6, with 9 positions matching TRBD1. Germline loops: CDR1 MNHEY, CDR2 SMNVEV (reference sequence). Germline trimming cut 5 bases from V and 2 bases from J; bases unmatched to any gene: 10. The CDR3 has 18 amino acids. This chain's CDR3 is CASSPRARQGAGANVLTF. The CDR3 region has the DNA TGTGCCAGCAGTCCTAGGGCCCGACAGGGGGCTGGGGCCAACGTCCTGACTTTC.

The rearrangement uses TRBV25-1 and TRBJ2-3; 11 bases are shared with TRBD2. The CDR3 runs to 16 residues. Losses at the gene ends were 4 bases for V and 0 bases for J; bases not matched to a gene: 3. CDR1 and CDR2 (germline): MGHDK, SYGVNS. The CDR3 sequence: CASSVGTSGSTDTQYF. The CDR3 nucleotides read TGTGCCAGCAGTGTCGGGACTAGCGGCAGCACAGATACGCAGTATTTT.

This rearrangement joins TRBV7-9 to TRBJ2-3, with 8 bases aligning to TRBD2. V shed 5 bases, J shed 3 bases, and the junction held 4 bases outside the gene matches. This CDR3 is 14 amino acids long. Germline lookup yields CDR1 SEHNR and CDR2 FQNEAQ (reference sequence). CDR3 DNA: TGTGCCAGCAGCCCGGGACTAGGTACAGATACGCAGTATTTT. This gives the protein CASSPGLGTDTQYF.

The V gene is TRBV5-4, the J gene TRBJ2-3, with a weak D call TRBD2 (6 bases). Germline CDR1 is SGHNT and CDR2 is YYREEE (reference sequence). The CDR3 totals 15 residues. V lost 4 bases, J lost 3 bases, and 15 bases lay in between. The CDR3 DNA is TGTGCCAGCAGCCTGGAGCGGGTAAGGACAGATACGCAGTATTTT. It encodes CASSLERVRTDTQYF.

The table lists this clone with a few counts. The V gene is TRBV2, the J gene TRBJ2-7; TRBD1 might be the D (5 bases). The CDR3 consists of 13 residues. Germline-derived CDR1 and CDR2 are SNHLY and FYNNEI. Trimming took 6 bases from V and 0 from J, leaving 9 bases between them. The CDR3 reads CASRVDSSYEQYF. In DNA form, the CDR3 reads TGTGCCAGCAGGGTTGACAGCTCCTACGAGCAGTACTTC.

There are a few counts of this clone. The rearrangement uses TRBV5-1 and TRBJ2-1, with 12 positions matching TRBD2. The V gene end was trimmed by 0 bases and the J gene end by 2 bases; junction bases not matched to a gene: 3. Germline CDR1 is SGHRS and CDR2 is YFSETQ. CDR3 length equals 17 residues. The CDR3 is CASSLVGLAGPYNEQFF. In DNA, the CDR3 is TGCGCCAGCAGCTTGGTCGGACTAGCGGGACCCTACAATGAGCAGTTCTTC.

This chain joins TRBV7-2 and TRBJ2-1; 10 bases are shared with TRBD1. With 7 bases clipped from V and 2 bases from J, the junction kept 5 bases outside the gene matches. CDR1 and CDR2 (germline): SGHTA, FQGNSA. This CDR3 region has 15 residues. The CDR3: CASTPGQGTYNEQFF. The CDR3 nucleotides are TGTGCCAGCACCCCGGGACAGGGGACCTACAATGAGCAGTTCTTC.

This clone was detected many times. The chain has TRBV5-4 and TRBJ1-1; possibly TRBD1 for D (5 bases). The CDR3 is 15 amino acids. V lost 4 bases and J 2 bases, leaving 15 bases between the germline ends. CDR1 is SGHNT, CDR2 YYREEE, per germline (reference sequence). DNA of the CDR3: TGTGCCAGCAGCACACCGGGGGAGGGAAACACTGAAGCTTTCTTT. Protein: CASSTPGEGNTEAFF. Looking up the rest from reference TRBV5-4 and TRBJ1-1 gives the full variable domain: ETGVTQSPTHLIKTRGQQVTLRCSSQSGHNTVSWYQQALGQGPQFIFQYYREEENGRGNFPPRFSGLQFPNYSSELNVNALELDDSALYLCASSTPGEGNTEAFFGQGTRLTVV.

Only a few counts were recorded for this clone. This chain links TRBV4-2 with TRBJ1-5; D is possibly TRBD1 (5 bases). The germline gives CDR1 LGHNA, CDR2 YNFKEQ. V was shortened by 0 bases and J by 3 bases, with 12 bases between the two germline ends. The length of the CDR3 is 16 residues. The CDR3 sequence: CASSQDRVGINQPQHF. The CDR3 coding sequence is TGTGCCAGCAGCCAAGACAGGGTGGGAATCAATCAGCCCCAGCATTTT.

The gene calls are TRBV5-6 and TRBJ2-4, with D possibly matching TRBD1 (5 bases). Trimming removed 3 bases at V and 0 bases at J, with 19 bases between. Germline V gives CDR1 SGHDT, CDR2 YYEEEE. The CDR3 has 18 residues. The CDR3 coding sequence is TGTGCCAGCAGCTCGCCACCTAGACAGCCTCCAGCCAAAAACATTCAGTACTTC. Amino acids: CASSSPPRQPPAKNIQYF.

This chain joins TRBV7-9 and TRBJ1-6; perhaps TRBD1 as D (6 bases). The CDR3 is 12 amino acids. CDR1 SEHNR and CDR2 FQNEAQ come from the germline V gene (reference sequence). Trimming removed 6 bases at V and 9 bases at J, with 9 bases between. CDR3 coding DNA: TGTGCCAGCAGTTCGACAGGTTCACCCCTCCACTTT. It is translated as CASSSTGSPLHF.

The chain carries TRBV5-1 and TRBJ2-7; TRBD1 matches at 10 bases. Germline V gene data show CDR1 as SGHRS and CDR2 as YFSETQ. With 4 bases clipped from V and 3 bases from J, the junction kept 16 bases outside the gene matches. This CDR3 spans 18 amino acids. The chain's CDR3 is CASSPRTGGVGTSYEQYF. The CDR3 DNA sequence: TGCGCCAGCAGCCCCCGGACAGGGGGTGTAGGGACTAGCTACGAGCAGTACTTC.

The V gene is TRBV28, the J gene TRBJ2-1; D possibly corresponds to TRBD2 (6 bases). There are 13 residues in the CDR3. CDR1 and CDR2 (germline): MDHEN, SYDVKM. V lost 7 bases and J 2 bases, leaving 9 bases between the germline ends. The DNA of the CDR3 is TGTGCCAGCATAGGGACTCCCTACAATGAGCAGTTCTTC. This codes for CASIGTPYNEQFF.

V gene TRBV29-1 combines with J gene TRBJ2-5, with 10 nucleotides matching TRBD2. This CDR3 is 12 amino acids long. The germline V gene encodes CDR1 SQVTM and CDR2 ANQGSEA. The ends lost 6 bases at V and 11 bases at J; junction bases unmatched: 9. The CDR3 protein is CSVLAGVAEQYF. The CDR3 DNA follows: TGCAGCGTGCTAGCGGGAGTGGCTGAGCAGTACTTC.

This chain connects TRBV27 to TRBJ2-3; 11 bases agree with TRBD2. V lost 5 bases and J lost 1; bases outside the gene matches: 11. The CDR3 has 18 residues. Germline CDR1 is MNHEY and CDR2 is SMNVEV (reference sequence). In nucleotides, the CDR3 is TGTGCCAGCAGTATACAATACCCGGGACTAGCGGGCACAGATACGCAGTATTTT. This encodes CASSIQYPGLAGTDTQYF.

This clone was detected ten times or more. The V and J genes are TRBV19 and TRBJ1-5, with 8 bases that match TRBD1. This CDR3 region has 17 residues. Trimming removed 4 bases from V and 1 base from J; junction bases left unmatched: 9. The V gene's germline CDR1 is LNHDA and CDR2 SQIVND (reference sequence). CDR3 bases: TGTGCCAGTAGTACAATGGCAGGGGGCAGGAGCAATCAGCCCCAGCATTTT. Its translation: CASSTMAGGRSNQPQHF.

As DNA, the CDR3 is TGTGCCAGCAGCCTCTCGTGGGCCACAGATACGCAGTATTTT. Protein sequence: CASSLSWATDTQYF. The rearrangement uses TRBV11-2 and TRBJ2-3; D remains unclear. The CDR3 extends over 14 amino acids. The V end was cut by 5 bases, the J end by 2 bases, with 11 bases between. Germline CDR1 reads SGHAT; CDR2 reads FQNNGV.

Notes on this clone: The sample contains more than one DNA sequence encoding this CDR3. The chain recombines TRBV29-1 with TRBJ1-1; D not certain. The ends were cut back, 6 bases at V and 0 bases at J, with 8 bases in the middle. This CDR3 spans 12 amino acids. The germline gives CDR1 SQVTM, CDR2 ANQGSEA. CDR3 region: CSVVALNTEAFF. In DNA, the CDR3 is TGCAGCGTGGTGGCCTTGAACACTGAAGCTTTCTTT.

This clone was recorded a few times. The V and J genes are TRBV5-4 and TRBJ1-4; perhaps TRBD1 as D (5 bases). This CDR3 is 14 amino acids long. Trimming cost V 1 base and J 6 bases, with 10 bases left between them. The germline V gene encodes CDR1 SGHNT and CDR2 YYREEE (reference sequence). This CDR3 reads CASSLRGPYEKLFF. In DNA, the CDR3 is TGTGCCAGCAGCTTGAGGGGTCCCTATGAAAAACTGTTTTTT. Drawing the rest from reference TRBV5-4 and TRBJ1-4, the complete variable domain is ETGVTQSPTHLIKTRGQQVTLRCSSQSGHNTVSWYQQALGQGPQFIFQYYREEENGRGNFPPRFSGLQFPNYSSELNVNALELDDSALYLCASSLRGPYEKLFFGSGTQLSVL.

V is TRBV5-1 and J is TRBJ2-7; 9 bases match TRBD2. CDR3 length equals 15 residues. Germline lookup yields CDR1 SGHRS and CDR2 YFSETQ. V lost 4 bases and J lost 2; bases outside the gene matches: 7. The CDR3 sequence is CASSLTSGPTYEQYF. The CDR3 nucleotides are TGCGCCAGCAGCCTTACTAGCGGGCCCACCTACGAGCAGTACTTC.

The V gene is TRBV30, the J gene TRBJ2-1, with D maybe TRBD2 (5 bases). Looked up from germline, CDR1 is GTSNPN and CDR2 is SVGIG (reference sequence). V was trimmed by 0 bases and J by 6 bases, leaving 9 bases between them. This CDR3 is 13 amino acids long. CDR3 residues: CAWSVLAANEQFF. The CDR3 nucleotides are TGTGCCTGGAGTGTCCTAGCTGCCAATGAGCAGTTCTTC.

The chain links TRBV29-1 to TRBJ2-7, with a weak D call TRBD1 (6 bases). The CDR3 contains 13 residues. CDR1 and CDR2 from the germline V gene are SQVTM and ANQGSEA. V was trimmed by 5 bases and J by 2 bases, leaving 13 bases between them. CDR3 sequence: CSVWFTGPYEQYF. The DNA of the CDR3 is TGCAGCGTTTGGTTCACAGGGCCCTACGAGCAGTACTTC.

The chain joins TRBV7-2 to TRBJ2-1; TRBD2 aligns across 9 bases. The junction had 7 bases not matched to a gene; V was cut back by 1 base and J by 9 bases. This CDR3 comprises 15 residues. Germline V CDR1 and CDR2: SGHTA, FQGNSA. The CDR3 spells CASSLVGGGALEQFF. The DNA for the CDR3 is TGTGCCAGCAGCTTAGTTGGCGGGGGGGCGCTTGAGCAGTTCTTC. Full variable domain (missing parts from reference TRBV7-2 and TRBJ2-1): GAGVSQSPSNKVTEKGKDVELRCDPISGHTALYWYRQSLGQGLEFLIYFQGNSAPDKSGLPSDRFSAERTGGSVSTLTIQRTQQEDSAVYLCASSLVGGGALEQFFGPGTRLTVL.

The rearrangement joins TRBV2 to TRBJ2-7, with a weak D call TRBD1 (6 bases). The germline V and J ends were trimmed by 6 bases and 4 bases, with 13 bases remaining between them. Per the germline V gene, CDR1 is SNHLY and CDR2 is FYNNEI. The CDR3 spans 13 residues. The DNA for the CDR3 is TGTGCCAGCAGAGGACAGCAGACTTACGAGCAGTACTTC. This gives the protein CASRGQQTYEQYF.

This clone has more than one count but fewer than ten. V usage is TRBV30 and J usage is TRBJ2-1, with 7 bases identical to TRBD1. Trimming removed 7 bases from V and 5 bases from J; junction bases left unmatched: 8. Germline CDR1 GTSNPN, CDR2 SVGIG (reference sequence). The CDR3 loop spans 13 amino acids. The chain's CDR3 is CASFWDSNNEQFF. The CDR3 nucleotides are TGTGCCTCTTTCTGGGACAGCAACAATGAGCAGTTCTTC.

V gene TRBV28 combines with J gene TRBJ1-2, with 7 nucleotides matching TRBD1. Trimming at V came to 5 bases and at J to 4 bases, leaving 7 bases not matched to a gene. The CDR3 is 14 amino acids. Germline V gene lookup returns CDR1 MDHEN and CDR2 SYDVKM. This CDR3 is CASSTGTVTYGYTF. DNA of the CDR3: TGTGCCAGCAGTACAGGGACAGTTACCTATGGCTACACCTTC.

V gene TRBV28 combines with J gene TRBJ2-7; 8 bases line up with TRBD2. Per the germline V gene, CDR1 is MDHEN and CDR2 is SYDVKM. The CDR3 extends over 15 amino acids. With V trimmed by 4 bases and J by 7 bases, 12 bases remained unmatched. DNA of the CDR3: TGTGCCAGCAGTTCCCCGTCGGGGGGGTGGCGAGAGCAGTACTTC. Residues: CASSSPSGGWREQYF.

This chain uses TRBV5-6 with TRBJ1-1; D not certain. The CDR3 covers 15 residues. CDR1 and CDR2 from the germline V gene are SGHDT and YYEEEE. Trimming took 0 bases from V and 3 from J, leaving 12 bases between them. CDR3 in DNA: TGTGCCAGCAGCTTGGACCCCACGGGAGACACTGAAGCTTTCTTT. It is translated as CASSLDPTGDTEAFF.

The chain combines TRBV6-4 with TRBJ2-3; a possible D gene is TRBD1 (5 bases). The germline V and J ends were trimmed by 6 bases and 8 bases, with 18 bases remaining between them. The CDR3 is 14 residues long. CDR1 MRHNA and CDR2 SNTAGT come from the germline V gene. The CDR3 reads CASSEQESPATQYF. CDR3 in DNA: TGTGCCAGCAGCGAACAGGAAAGTCCAGCTACGCAGTATTTT.